These 8 T cell receptor beta chains share one sample of origin, sequenced in a study of molecular identifiers for immune sequencing clone quantification. TCRdb processed the PCR reads anew with MiXCR; each CDR3 protein has one entry. The data hold 9,500 to 10,000 distinct CDR3 sequences, with just under 20% observed a single time. Input material: naive CD8+ T cells from blood, with Jurkat cell RNA spiked in. Regarding subset: FACS-sorted CD8+CD4-CCR7+CD45RA+ naive T cells. The source of these receptors is a human donor in good health. Some libraries in this study had Jurkat cell RNA spiked in.

Regarding this clonotype: The final CDR3 position lacks the conserved phenylalanine or tryptophan, pointing to a likely read error. No DNA is shown, since the ends of the CDR3 on it are uncertain; the CDR3 is the one TCRdb lists. This chain connects TRBV4-3 to TRBJ1-1; the table's D call, TRBD1, was not checked against the DNA. CDR1 LGHNA and CDR2 YSLEER come from the germline V gene. The CDR3 totals 15 residues, both ends included. CDR3 in amino acids: CASSPPPPPNTEALL.

This clonotype counts as medium-sized. The chain combines TRBV19 with TRBJ2-5, with 14 bases identical to TRBD2. The germline V gene encodes CDR1 LNHDA and CDR2 SQIVND (reference sequence). The CDR3 spans 16 residues. The trim removed 5 bases at V and 2 bases at J, leaving 4 bases unmatched. The CDR3 region has the DNA TGTGCCAGTAGTGCCAGACTAGCGGGGGGGCAAGAGACCCAGTACTTC. Protein product: CASSARLAGGQETQYF.

V and J are TRBV7-9 and TRBJ1-4; TRBD1 matches at 7 bases. Per the germline V gene, CDR1 is SEHNR and CDR2 is FQNEAQ (reference sequence). There are 15 residues in the CDR3. After removal of 7 bases from V and 2 bases from J, the junction contained 7 bases not matched to a gene. In nucleotides, the CDR3 is TGTGCCAGCAACTCCGACAGGGCTACTAATGAAAAACTGTTTTTT. It specifies CASNSDRATNEKLFF.

In its sample, this clonotype ranks as medium-sized (0.01 to 0.1%). The V call is TRBV25-1, the J call TRBJ2-3; D not certain. Germline V lookup: CDR1 MGHDK, CDR2 SYGVNS. With 4 bases removed from V and 6 bases from J, the gap between germline ends came to 14 bases. The CDR3 contains 14 residues. The CDR3 sequence is CASSGMLSWDTQYF. The CDR3 region has the DNA TGTGCCAGCAGTGGCATGCTCTCCTGGGATACGCAGTATTTT.

By share, this clonotype counts as medium-sized. This chain connects TRBV7-9 to TRBJ1-4, with D possibly being TRBD1 (5 bases). The CDR3 is 16 residues long. With 0 bases removed from V and 9 bases from J, the gap between germline ends came to 17 bases. Looked up from germline, CDR1 is SEHNR and CDR2 is FQNEAQ (reference sequence). CDR3 DNA sequence: TGTGCCAGCAGCTTAGCTACCGGGACCGCAGGTCAAAAACTGTTTTTT. Translation: CASSLATGTAGQKLFF.

This clonotype is medium-sized. This chain joins TRBV4-3 and TRBJ2-6, with D possibly being TRBD1 (6 bases). CDR1 and CDR2 (germline): LGHNA, YSLEER. This CDR3 is built from 18 residues. Trimming removed 0 bases from V and 0 bases from J, with 12 bases in between. The CDR3: CASSQDNRAYSGANVLTF. CDR3 sequence (DNA): TGCGCCAGCAGCCAAGATAACAGGGCATACTCTGGGGCCAACGTCCTGACTTTC.

This clonotype was observed at least ten times. The V gene is TRBV27, the J gene TRBJ2-3, with 8 nucleotides matching TRBD2. CDR1 is MNHEY, CDR2 SMNVEV, per germline (reference sequence). The CDR3 is made up of 17 amino acids. Unmatched junction bases numbered 11, after V lost 0 bases and J lost 6 bases. The CDR3 region has the DNA TGTGCCAGCAGTTTATCGTCTTGGCGGGGGGCCGGGGATACGCAGTATTTT. This encodes CASSLSSWRGAGDTQYF.

The CDR3 DNA is TGTGCCAGCAGCTTAGGCGAGGAGCAGTACTTC. Protein product: CASSLGEEQYF. The gene calls are TRBV7-9 and TRBJ2-7, with D hard to call. Germline assignment: CDR1 SEHNR and CDR2 FQNEAQ (reference sequence). The CDR3 is made up of 11 amino acids. Trimming cost V 1 base and J 7 bases, with 5 bases left between them.